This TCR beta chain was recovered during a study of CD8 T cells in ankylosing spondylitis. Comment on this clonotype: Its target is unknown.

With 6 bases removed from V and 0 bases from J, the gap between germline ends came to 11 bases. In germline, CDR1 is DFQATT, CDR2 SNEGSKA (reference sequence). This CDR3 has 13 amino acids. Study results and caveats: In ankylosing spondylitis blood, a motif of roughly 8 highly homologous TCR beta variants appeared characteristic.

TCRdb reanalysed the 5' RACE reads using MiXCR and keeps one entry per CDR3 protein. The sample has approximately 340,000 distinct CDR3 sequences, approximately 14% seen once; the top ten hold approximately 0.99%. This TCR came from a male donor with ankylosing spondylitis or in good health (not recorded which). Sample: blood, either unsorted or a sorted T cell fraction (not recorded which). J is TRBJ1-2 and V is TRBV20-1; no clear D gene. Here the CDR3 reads CSASDGANYGYTF. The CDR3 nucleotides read TGCAGTGCGTCGGACGGTGCTAACTATGGCTACACCTTC.